A selection of T cell receptor beta chains follows, all from one sample in a study of cytomegalovirus exposure and HLA in healthy donors. Clones were read by immunoSEQ multiplex PCR, and TCRdb kept only the in-frame ones, dropping some. The data show about 170,000 clones, 70% to 90% seen once. Sequencing used PBMCs. The receptors stem from a man aged 25 to 40 in good health and CMV-seropositive. The CDR3 runs from the conserved cysteine through the conserved F or W. A D gene is named only where the DNA matches it firmly. Some rows have no size entry. The others give once, few or many, or a class for an expanded clone.

v_call	j_call	clone_size	cdr3_length	d_call	cdr3_nt	cdr3_aa
TRBV5-1	TRBJ2-5	once	13	NA	TGCGCCAGCAGCCGGGGGTCCCAAGAGACCCAGTACTTC	CASSRGSQETQYF
TRBV7-3	TRBJ2-1	once	17	TRBD2	TGTGCCAGCAGCTTAAATGGGCTAGCGGAATCCTACAATGAGCAGTTCTTC	CASSLNGLAESYNEQFF
TRBV5-4	TRBJ2-2	NA	15	NA	TGTGCCAGCAGCTTGCCTGCGGGACGCACCGGGGAGCTGTTTTTT	CASSLPAGRTGELFF
TRBV21-1	TRBJ2-1	NA	17	NA	TGTGCCAGCAGCAAAGCCCTGGTGGAGAGCTCCTACAATGAGCAGTTCTTC	CASSKALVESSYNEQFF
TRBV6-1	TRBJ1-1	few	13	NA	TGTGCCAGCAGTGACAGGGAATACACTGAAGCTTTCTTT	CASSDREYTEAFF
TRBV5-8	TRBJ1-5	NA	15	NA	TGTGCCAGCAGTCTGCAGGGGTATAGCAATCAGCCCCAGCATTTT	CASSLQGYSNQPQHF
TRBV7-2	TRBJ2-5	NA	14	NA	TGTGCCAGCAGCTTTGGCAGGTCTGAAGAGACCCAGTACTTC	CASSFGRSEETQYF
TRBV18	TRBJ2-7	once	16	NA	TGTGCCAGCTCACCCTTCGGTGCGGGGTCCACCTACGAGCAGTACTTC	CASSPFGAGSTYEQYF
TRBV2	TRBJ2-7	NA	16	TRBD1	TGTGCCAGCAGCAGATCCTTTGCCGGGACAGGGGACGAGCAGTACTTC	CASSRSFAGTGDEQYF
TRBV7-2	TRBJ2-5	NA	14	TRBD1	TGTGCCAGCAGCGCAAGACAGGGGGAAGAGACCCAGTACTTC	CASSARQGEETQYF
TRBV19	TRBJ1-3	NA	15	NA	TGTGCCAGTAGTGACCAGGGCTTCTCTGGAAACACCATATATTTT	CASSDQGFSGNTIYF
TRBV19	TRBJ2-3	NA	15	TRBD1	TGTGCCAGTAGTCCCCGGGACAGGAGCACAGATACGCAGTATTTT	CASSPRDRSTDTQYF
TRBV27	TRBJ2-2	NA	16	TRBD1	TGTGCCAGCAGTTTCCTGGACAGGCCGAACACCGGGGAGCTGTTTTTT	CASSFLDRPNTGELFF
TRBV9	TRBJ1-3	NA	16	NA	TGTGCCAGCAGCCCAACCCCGGCAGGCCATGGAAACACCATATATTTT	CASSPTPAGHGNTIYF
TRBV15	TRBJ1-5	NA	16	NA	TGTGCCACCAGCAGATCAGGAGGGGTTAGGGATCAGCCCCAGCATTTT	CATSRSGGVRDQPQHF
TRBV10-3	TRBJ2-1	NA	15	TRBD2	TGTGCCATCAGTGTGGGACTAGCGGAGAGGAATGAGCAGTTCTTC	CAISVGLAERNEQFF
TRBV6-6	TRBJ1-2	NA	13	NA	TGTGCCAGCAGCCCAGATAACGACTATGGCTACACCTTC	CASSPDNDYGYTF
TRBV18	TRBJ2-7	once	12	NA	TGTGCCAGCTCACCACCCAATTACGAGCAGTACTTC	CASSPPNYEQYF
TRBV7-6	TRBJ2-1	NA	15	NA	TGTGCCAGCAGCTTAAGGGGTAGCTCCTACAATGAGCAGTTCTTC	CASSLRGSSYNEQFF
TRBV27	TRBJ1-1	once	12	NA	TGTGCCAGCAGTCCCTCAGGGAGGGCAGCTTTCTTT	CASSPSGRAAFF
TRBV6-1	TRBJ1-1	few	14	TRBD1	TGTGCCAGCAGTAACCGGGACAGGACCACTGAAGCTTTCTTT	CASSNRDRTTEAFF
TRBV19	TRBJ1-2	NA	15	TRBD1	TGTGCCAGTAGTCCGCGGGACAGGGGGGTGTATGGCTACACCTTC	CASSPRDRGVYGYTF
TRBV2	TRBJ2-3	NA	15	NA	TGTGCCAGCAGTGAATTCCCCCCTAGCACAGATACGCAGTATTTT	CASSEFPPSTDTQYF
TRBV6-1	TRBJ1-5	NA	15	TRBD1	TGTGCCAGCAGTGAAACGGACAGGAAAAATCAGCCCCAGCATTTT	CASSETDRKNQPQHF
TRBV18	TRBJ2-7	NA	12	NA	TGTGCCAGCTCACGCCCCCCTCAAGCCGCGTACTTC	CASSRPPQAAYF
TRBV7-9	TRBJ2-1	NA	16	TRBD2	TGTGCCAGCAGCTTATCCGGGACTAGCGCGTACAATGAGCAGTTCTTC	CASSLSGTSAYNEQFF
TRBV5-6	TRBJ1-3	few	14	NA	TGTGCCAGCAGCCTTGCGGGGACTGGAAACACCATATATTTT	CASSLAGTGNTIYF
TRBV9	TRBJ1-2	NA	16	NA	TGTGCCAGCAGCGCCCAGCAGGGGTTAGCTAACTATGGCTACACCTTC	CASSAQQGLANYGYTF
TRBV6-1	TRBJ2-5	NA	17	TRBD2	TGTGCCAGCAGTGAAGGGACTAGCGGGAGTTCGGTAGAGACCCAGTACTTC	CASSEGTSGSSVETQYF
TRBV7-2	TRBJ2-7	NA	15	TRBD2	TGTGCCAGCAGCCAGGAGTTCCTAGCGGGAGTCGAGCAGTACTTC	CASSQEFLAGVEQYF
TRBV9	TRBJ2-1	NA	14	NA	TGTGCCAGCAGCTCGCGGACTACCTACAATGAGCAGTTCTTC	CASSSRTTYNEQFF
TRBV18	TRBJ2-1	NA	15	TRBD2	TGTGCCAGCTCACCAAGACTAGCTATAAGCAATGAGCAGTTCTTC	CASSPRLAISNEQFF
TRBV19	TRBJ2-3	NA	15	TRBD1	TGTGCCAGTAGTATAGCTGGACAGGGCACAGATACGCAGTATTTT	CASSIAGQGTDTQYF
TRBV5-5	TRBJ2-2	NA	16	NA	TGTGCCAGCAGCTTGGAGGTCAGACTTCGAACCGGGGAGCTGTTTTTT	CASSLEVRLRTGELFF
TRBV7-6	TRBJ2-2	NA	17	TRBD2	TGTGCCAGCAGCTTAGGGGGGACTAGCGTGAACACCGGGGAGCTGTTTTTT	CASSLGGTSVNTGELFF
TRBV5-1	TRBJ2-5	once	15	TRBD1	TGCGCCAGCCGAGGACAGGGCCAAAGGAGAGAGACCCAGTACTTC	CASRGQGQRRETQYF
TRBV7-9	TRBJ2-3	NA	15	TRBD2	TGTGCCAGCAGCCTTAGCGGGGGTAGCACAGATACGCAGTATTTT	CASSLSGGSTDTQYF
TRBV19	TRBJ1-1	NA	13	NA	TGTGCCAGTAGTATATTATCACAGGGAAGGGCTTTCTTT	CASSILSQGRAFF
TRBV28	TRBJ1-4	NA	15	TRBD1	TGTGCCAGCAGTCCCCCGGGACAGGGGTCGGAAAAACTGTTTTTT	CASSPPGQGSEKLFF
TRBV11-3	TRBJ1-1	few	14	NA	TGTGCCAGCAGCTGGCCAGGATTGAACACTGAAGCTTTCTTT	CASSWPGLNTEAFF
TRBV11-3	TRBJ2-1	NA	14	TRBD2	TGTGCCAGCAGCTTACCGGGACTAGCAAATGAGCAGTTCTTC	CASSLPGLANEQFF
TRBV7-3	TRBJ2-7	NA	14	TRBD2	TGTGCCAGCAGCTTGGGAGGGAGGGGCTACGAGCAGTACTTC	CASSLGGRGYEQYF
TRBV10-3	TRBJ1-1	NA	13	NA	TGTGCCATCGCGTCGTCCCTGAACACTGAAGCTTTCTTT	CAIASSLNTEAFF
TRBV11-3	TRBJ2-3	NA	14	NA	TGTGCCAGCAGCCCCGGGGGGCTGGGAGATACGCAGTATTTT	CASSPGGLGDTQYF
TRBV7-2	TRBJ2-5	NA	14	TRBD1	TGTGCCAGCAGGTCAGACAGGGGGTCAGAGACCCAGTACTTC	CASRSDRGSETQYF